This paragraph reports one T cell receptor (beta chain). CDR1 and CDR2 (germline): SGDLS, YYNGEE. The CDR3 runs 15 residues. J lost 2 bases, V lost 3 bases, and 6 bases had no gene match. This entry belongs to a study of T-cell memory formation after mild COVID-19. TCRdb called the 5' RACE reads again in MiXCR, with one record for every CDR3 protein. The repertoire holds about 350,000 distinct CDR3 sequences, roughly an eighth seen once, with about a fifth in the top ten. The rearrangement joins TRBV9 to TRBJ2-7; 9 bases fit TRBD2. The receptor was isolated from a man aged 18 to 29 who had mild COVID-19 (a few samples of this study predate the infection). Cell type and time point are not known. Sequencing input: PBMCs or a T cell subset sorted from them (not recorded which). CDR3 region: CASSALAGVTYEQYF. CDR3 in DNA: TGTGCCAGCAGCGCCTTAGCGGGGGTAACCTACGAGCAGTACTTC.